Listed below are T cell receptor beta chains from one sample, sequenced in a study of T cells in Graves' hyperthyroidism and ophthalmopathy. Each CDR3 protein gets one entry after TCRdb re-called the multiplex PCR reads with MiXCR. The profile shows around 600,000 distinct CDR3 sequences, 12% to 15% of them singletons. Sample: blood. The receptors were sampled from a woman aged 18 to 35 with Graves' ophthalmopathy. The CDR3 runs from the conserved cysteine through the conserved F or W. The D gene is left open where the match is weak. The size field is filled for only some rows; it gives once, few, many or a size class.

clone_size,j_call,d_call,v_call,cdr3_aa,cdr3_nt
many,TRBJ1-2,.,TRBV30,CAAVMGKRGYTF,TGTGCCGCGGTTATGGGGAAGAGGGGCTACACCTTC
many,TRBJ2-7,.,TRBV9,CASSADPHYEQYF,TGTGCCAGCAGCGCGGACCCACACTACGAGCAGTACTTC
many,TRBJ2-2,TRBD1,TRBV7-2,CASSSGQGSTGELFF,TGTGCCAGCAGCTCGGGACAGGGGAGCACCGGGGAGCTGTTTTTT
few,TRBJ2-5,.,TRBV6-5,CASSYSNYRAGKETQYF,TGTGCCAGCAGTTACTCGAACTACCGGGCAGGGAAGGAGACCCAGTACTTC
.,TRBJ2-6,TRBD1,TRBV27,CASSFLRGQGNPGANVLTF,TGTGCCAGCAGTTTCTTACGGGGACAGGGGAATCCTGGGGCCAACGTCCTGACTTTC
.,TRBJ2-5,TRBD1,TRBV4-3,CASSHDGGTGMYF,TGCGCCAGCAGCCATGATGGTGGGACAGGGATGTACTTC
many,TRBJ2-1,TRBD2,TRBV12-3/TRBV12-4,CASDQPGLSYNEQFF,TGTGCCAGTGATCAACCGGGACTATCCTACAATGAGCAGTTCTTC
many,TRBJ2-7,.,TRBV6-1,CASSEPDTGPLSYEQYF,TGTGCCAGCAGTGAACCGGATACAGGGCCCTTAAGCTACGAGCAGTACTTC
few,TRBJ2-2,TRBD2,TRBV20-1,CSASTSGANTGELFF,TGCAGTGCTAGCACTAGCGGGGCAAACACCGGGGAGCTGTTTTTT
many,TRBJ1-2,.,TRBV24-1,CATSDDGTPGYTF,TGTGCCACCAGTGATGACGGGACACCTGGCTACACCTTC
few,TRBJ2-2,.,TRBV9,CASANWDTGELFF,TGTGCCAGCGCCAATTGGGACACCGGGGAGCTGTTTTTT
many,TRBJ1-4,.,TRBV28,CASSSPLSGRATNEKLFF,TGTGCCAGCAGTTCCCCCCTGAGCGGGAGGGCAACTAATGAAAAACTGTTTTTT
many,TRBJ2-3,.,TRBV6-2/TRBV6-3,CASRPTITDTQYF,TGTGCCAGCAGGCCCACTATCACAGATACGCAGTATTTT